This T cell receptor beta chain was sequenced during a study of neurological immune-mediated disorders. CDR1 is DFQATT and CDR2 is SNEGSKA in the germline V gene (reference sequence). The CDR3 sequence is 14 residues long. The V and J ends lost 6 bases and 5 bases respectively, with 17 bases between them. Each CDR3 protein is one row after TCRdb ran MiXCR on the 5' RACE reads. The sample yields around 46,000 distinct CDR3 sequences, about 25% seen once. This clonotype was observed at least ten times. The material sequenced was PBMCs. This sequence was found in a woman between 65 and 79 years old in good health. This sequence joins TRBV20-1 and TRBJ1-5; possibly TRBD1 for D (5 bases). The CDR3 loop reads CSAGRAWGDQPQHF. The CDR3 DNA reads TGCAGTGCGGGGCGGGCCTGGGGGGATCAGCCCCAGCATTTT.